The sequence of this T cell receptor (beta chain) was determined in a study of Ad26.COV2.S vaccination and SARS-CoV-2 variants. Notes on the study in general: Vaccine recipients surpassed placebo recipients in spike-specific TCR breadth. Similar non-spike TCR breadth was observed in recipients of vaccine and of placebo. After vaccination, substantial breadth of spike-specific CD8+ and CD4+ responses was reported.

Sequencing was performed with immunoSEQ multiplex PCR; in TCRdb, only in-frame clones are kept and a portion is missing. Counted here are some 320,000 clones, approximately 86% occurring once; the ten biggest clones make up 2.1%. V was clipped by 0 bases and J by 10 bases; unmatched bases: 2. CDR1 and CDR2 from the germline V gene are SGHRS and YFSETQ. This CDR3 comprises 13 residues. For this clone: Its target is unknown.

Treatment denoted: some 20 received Ad26.COV2.S at low or high dose, single or two shots; roughly five received placebo; per-sample allocation not given. Sampling took place 63 days after the first vaccine or placebo injection. The clonotype was recovered from a person aged 18-60 years who received the Ad26.COV2.S COVID-19 vaccine or a placebo. This chain links TRBV5-1 with TRBJ2-1; 9 positions match TRBD2. Here the sequenced sample was peripheral blood, taken in a trial of Ad26.COV2.S vaccine versus placebo. CDR3 loop: CASSLVLAGEQFF. CDR3 nucleotides: TGCGCCAGCAGCTTGGTGCTAGCGGGGGAGCAGTTCTTC.